This TCR beta chain was obtained from a study of CD8 T cells in ankylosing spondylitis (dated by TCRdb to 2016 to 2017). Background on the whole study: The study set out to find disease-linked TCR variants by profiling T cell receptor beta repertoires in ankylosing spondylitis patients and healthy donors. Peripheral blood was sampled, and synovial fluid was additionally collected from ankylosing spondylitis patients. The whole study cohort included 95 to 130 healthy donors and 25 ankylosing spondylitis patients. Study-level results and caveats: Blood from ankylosing spondylitis patients appeared to be characterized by a TCR beta motif made up of about 8 highly homologous amino acid variants. The disease-linked clones were reported to be significantly enriched in matched synovial fluid samples from ankylosing spondylitis patients. In peripheral blood, the disease-linked clones were found at relatively low frequencies and had a CD8+ phenotype. Some of the motif variants had been reported before in the synovial fluid and blood of reactive arthritis patients, a finding that suggests common disease-initiation mechanisms.

Sequencer: Illumina HiSeq 2500. Quantitative 5'-RACE with molecular barcodes was used to prepare TCR beta libraries. Per the source publication's procedure: A new computational method, built on a probabilistic model of VDJ rearrangement, was used to identify disease-linked TCR variants. Starting from the raw public reads, TCRdb applied fastp trimming at Q25, assembled clones with MiXCR and retained in-frame beta chains. When rows share a CDR3 protein, they turn into one entry using the most common DNA and genes. The V and J calls were not made by the authors but by TCRdb's processing. This sample has 270,000 or so distinct CDR3 sequences in its table, and about 18% of those were observed once. The ten top clones hold approximately 33% of the sample. Notes on this clonotype: There is no known antigen for this receptor. No clone much larger than this one lies a single base away; base qualities are absent.

The sequenced sample was blood, either unsorted or a sorted T cell fraction (not recorded which). The receptor was isolated from a male donor with ankylosing spondylitis or in good health (not recorded which).

The DNA sequence follows: TGCGCCAGCAGCCAATTGGGTAATGAAAAACTGTTTTTT. Protein translation: CASSQLGNEKLFF. The chain links TRBV4-1 with TRBJ1-4, with the D gene call left open. Reading from cysteine to phenylalanine, the CDR3 counts 13 amino acids. The read is trimmed to its CDR3 DNA, 39 bases read in frame from base 1. V loses 2 bases of germline sequence and J loses 4 bases, and the interval between the two ends is 5 bases. CDR1 is given as MGHRA and CDR2 as YSYEKL, both from the germline V gene.